The 30 T cell receptor beta chains below all came from one sample that was sequenced in a study of cytomegalovirus exposure and HLA in healthy donors. Amplification used 60 Vbeta primers and 13 Jbeta primers. Profiling relied on immunoSEQ multiplex PCR, and the TCRdb table lists in-frame clones only, not all of them. Of approximately 150,000 clones detected, 50% to 75% appear once; the ten largest clones hold approximately 6.5%. Sample: PBMCs. Receptors originate from a woman aged 55-70 years in good health and CMV-seropositive.

The chain carries TRBV5-4 and TRBJ2-2, with 14 bases that match TRBD2. The CDR3 has 18 residues. CDR1 and CDR2 (germline): SGHNT, YYREEE (reference sequence). Losses at the gene ends were 4 bases for V and 7 bases for J; bases not matched to a gene: 12. DNA of the CDR3: TGTGCCAGCAGCCGCAGACTAGCGGGAGGGCCTGCGGGCGGGGAGCTGTTTTTT. This translates into CASSRRLAGGPAGGELFF. Supplemented by reference TRBV5-4 and TRBJ2-2, the full variable domain reads ETGVTQSPTHLIKTRGQQVTLRCSSQSGHNTVSWYQQALGQGPQFIFQYYREEENGRGNFPPRFSGLQFPNYSSELNVNALELDDSALYLCASSRRLAGGPAGGELFFGEGSRLTVL.

The chain employs TRBV27 and TRBJ2-7, with D possibly being TRBD2 (6 bases). The CDR3 sequence is 16 residues long. Germline values: CDR1 MNHEY, CDR2 SMNVEV (reference sequence). V lost 5 bases and J lost 0, with 17 bases in between. CDR3 bases: TGTGCCAGCAGTCCCTCAGGCGGGGCAAGCTCCTACGAGCAGTACTTC. Residues: CASSPSGGASSYEQYF.

This chain connects TRBV5-1 to TRBJ2-7, with 8 bases matching TRBD2. Germline V lookup: CDR1 SGHRS, CDR2 YFSETQ. There are 14 residues in the CDR3. The trim removed 5 bases at V and 5 bases at J, leaving 9 bases unmatched. The CDR3 here is CASSTQRETNEQYF. CDR3 in DNA: TGCGCCAGCAGTACCCAGCGGGAGACTAACGAGCAGTACTTC.

The V gene is TRBV5-1, the J gene TRBJ2-1; TRBD2 agrees at 7 bases. This CDR3 has 15 residues. V trimming: 4 bases; J trimming: 8 bases; junction bases outside the gene matches: 12. Germline V gene lookup returns CDR1 SGHRS and CDR2 YFSETQ. The CDR3: CASSRLGGGPDEQFF. The DNA of the CDR3 is TGCGCCAGCAGCCGCCTGGGGGGAGGGCCGGATGAGCAGTTCTTC. The complete variable domain, with remaining parts taken from reference TRBV5-1 and TRBJ2-1, reads KAGVTQTPRYLIKTRGQQVTLSCSPISGHRSVSWYQQTPGQGLQFLFEYFSETQRNKGNFPGRFSGRQFSNSRSEMNVSTLELGDSALYLCASSRLGGGPDEQFFGPGTRLTVL.

The chain is built from TRBV4-1 and TRBJ2-3, with 8 bases lining up with TRBD2. The CDR3 consists of 16 residues. Per the germline V gene, CDR1 is MGHRA and CDR2 is YSYEKL. The J segment lost 6 bases and the V segment lost 0 bases, leaving 8 bases of the junction unmatched. In DNA, the CDR3 is TGCGCCAGCAGCCAAGATCGGGGGGGTGGGCCGGATACGCAGTATTTT. It is translated as CASSQDRGGGPDTQYF.

This clone came up a few times. The chain couples TRBV19 to TRBJ2-5, with 9 bases aligning to TRBD2. Germline V gives CDR1 LNHDA, CDR2 SQIVND (reference sequence). Trimming at V came to 4 bases and at J to 2 bases, leaving 11 bases not matched to a gene. This CDR3 is built from 17 residues. CDR3 coding DNA: TGTGCCAGTAGTAACTCCCCGGGACTAGCCCCACAAGAGACCCAGTACTTC. It yields the protein CASSNSPGLAPQETQYF.

This clone was detected a few times. V gene TRBV4-3 combines with J gene TRBJ1-1, with 7 nucleotides matching TRBD1. J was trimmed by 0 bases and V by 0 bases; bases with no gene match: 1. CDR1 is LGHNA, CDR2 YSLEER, per germline. The CDR3 is made up of 15 amino acids. The CDR3 nucleotides are TGCGCCAGCAGCCAAGAGACAGGGTTGAACACTGAAGCTTTCTTT. Translation: CASSQETGLNTEAFF.

The V call is TRBV7-9, the J call TRBJ2-1, with a weak D call TRBD1 (6 bases). The length of the CDR3 is 19 residues. V was trimmed by 5 bases and J by 0 bases, leaving 23 bases between them. Germline V lookup: CDR1 SEHNR, CDR2 FQNEAQ (reference sequence). The CDR3 is CASSPKVGTKVSSYNEQFF. The DNA for the CDR3 is TGTGCCAGCAGCCCCAAAGTCGGGACAAAAGTAAGCTCCTACAATGAGCAGTTCTTC.

The V and J genes are TRBV30 and TRBJ2-5, with D possibly matching TRBD2 (7 bases). V was cut by 0 bases and J by 5 bases, with 13 bases left in between. The CDR3 covers 14 residues. Germline CDR1 is GTSNPN and CDR2 is SVGIG (reference sequence). The CDR3 reads CAWSVGGAPETQYF. DNA for the CDR3: TGTGCCTGGAGTGTAGGGGGGGCACCGGAGACCCAGTACTTC.

J is TRBJ1-2 and V is TRBV5-5, with a weak D call TRBD1 (5 bases). From germline, CDR1 is SGHKS and CDR2 YYEKEE (reference sequence). Trimming removed 2 bases at V and 6 bases at J, with 14 bases between. This CDR3 comprises 14 residues. Here the CDR3 DNA reads TGTGCCAGCAGCTTTTCCAGGCGGGGGGATGGCTACACCTTC. It translates to CASSFSRRGDGYTF.

CDR3 nucleotides: TGTGCCAGCTCACCACAAGGTAGCGTCTACGAGCAGTACTTC. This sequence encodes CASSPQGSVYEQYF. This chain links TRBV18 with TRBJ2-7; possible D gene TRBD2, 5 bases. The CDR3 spans 14 residues. Germline CDR1 KGHSH, CDR2 LQKENI. Deletions cut 1 base from V and 3 bases from J, with 10 bases between.

V gene TRBV11-2 combines with J gene TRBJ2-1, with D tentatively TRBD2 (6 bases). Germline V gene lookup returns CDR1 SGHAT and CDR2 FQNNGV. Trimming removed 8 bases at V and 6 bases at J, with 14 bases between. This CDR3 is built from 13 residues. The CDR3 reads CASLQTGVNEQFF. The CDR3 DNA is TGTGCCAGCCTCCAGACGGGAGTCAATGAGCAGTTCTTC.

The chain combines TRBV19 with TRBJ2-7; perhaps TRBD1 as D (6 bases). V was pared by 2 bases and J by 1 base, with 12 bases between. The V gene's germline CDR1 is LNHDA and CDR2 SQIVND (reference sequence). The CDR3 extends over 15 amino acids. This chain's CDR3 is CASSISRDISYEQYF. Here the CDR3 DNA reads TGTGCCAGTAGTATATCACGGGACATTTCCTACGAGCAGTACTTC.

This clone showed up just a few times. CDR3 in amino acids: CASSPGLAGVGEQFF. CDR3 DNA: TGTGCCAGCAGCCCCGGACTAGCGGGAGTAGGTGAGCAGTTCTTC. V usage is TRBV5-4 and J usage is TRBJ2-1; 13 nucleotides agree with TRBD2. CDR1 SGHNT and CDR2 YYREEE come from the germline V gene (reference sequence). The CDR3 extends over 15 amino acids. Trimming at V came to 4 bases and at J to 9 bases, leaving 7 bases not matched to a gene.

This clone was counted between two and nine times. The V and J genes are TRBV4-1 and TRBJ2-1; TRBD2 agrees at 9 bases. CDR1 MGHRA and CDR2 YSYEKL come from the germline V gene. This CDR3 contains 16 residues. V lost 4 bases to trimming and J lost 6 bases; unmatched junction nucleotides: 10. The CDR3 protein is CASSPPSAGGGNEQFF. The DNA for the CDR3 is TGCGCCAGCAGCCCCCCGAGCGCGGGAGGGGGCAATGAGCAGTTCTTC.

The chain carries TRBV2 and TRBJ1-3, with D hard to call. Germline CDR1 SNHLY, CDR2 FYNNEI. The V end was cut by 6 bases, the J end by 0 bases, with 9 bases between. The CDR3 totals 14 residues. The CDR3 DNA reads TGTGCCAGCAGGCAGGCGTTCTCTGGAAACACCATATATTTT. Translation gives CASRQAFSGNTIYF.

This clone was counted a single time. V and J are TRBV6-5 and TRBJ2-7, with D possibly matching TRBD2 (6 bases). The V gene lost 6 bases and the J gene lost 3 bases, with 18 bases spanning the gap. This CDR3 has 15 amino acids. Germline CDR1 is MNHEY and CDR2 is SVGAGI. CDR3 coding DNA: TGTGCCAGCAGCCCCCGGCCGGGAGCCTACTACGAGCAGTACTTC. Translated, it gives CASSPRPGAYYEQYF.

The CDR3 region has the DNA TGTGCCAGCAGCCAAGAGGGGGCGGGAGCAGTAGATACGCAGTATTTT. Its protein is CASSQEGAGAVDTQYF. The chain has TRBV4-2 and TRBJ2-3; tentative D call: TRBD2 (7 bases). The CDR3 runs to 16 residues. Trimming removed 0 bases at V and 5 bases at J, with 15 bases between. The germline CDR1 and CDR2 sequences are LGHNA and YNFKEQ.

J is TRBJ2-7 and V is TRBV14, with 10 bases matching TRBD1. Germline CDR1 is SGHDN and CDR2 is FVKESK. This CDR3 contains 16 residues. After removal of 3 bases from V and 0 bases from J, the junction contained 5 bases not matched to a gene. Here the CDR3 reads CASSHPGQGSSYEQYF. CDR3 DNA: TGTGCCAGCAGCCATCCGGGACAGGGGAGCTCCTACGAGCAGTACTTC.

CDR3 in amino acids: CASSKGTGLNEKLFF. CDR3 nucleotide sequence: TGTGCCAGTAGTAAGGGGACAGGACTTAATGAAAAACTGTTTTTT. The chain recombines TRBV19 with TRBJ1-4, with 8 bases lining up with TRBD1. Trimming removed 4 bases from V and 4 bases from J; junction bases left unmatched: 5. Germline-derived CDR1 and CDR2 are LNHDA and SQIVND (reference sequence). The CDR3 is 15 residues long.

The chain links TRBV7-8 to TRBJ1-3; no clear D gene. This CDR3 spans 15 amino acids. Germline CDR1 and CDR2: SGHVS and FQNEAQ. The V gene lost 0 bases and the J gene lost 5 bases, with 11 bases spanning the gap. CDR3 region: CASSLAGQFRNTIYF. The CDR3 DNA is TGTGCCAGCAGCTTAGCGGGCCAGTTTAGAAACACCATATATTTT.

This chain joins TRBV19 and TRBJ2-1; 14 bases line up with TRBD2. The V gene's germline CDR1 is LNHDA and CDR2 SQIVND (reference sequence). The CDR3 runs 19 residues. Trimming cost V 3 bases and J 0 bases; bases outside gene matches: 7. CDR3 protein: CASSIPGLAGAPSYNEQFF. CDR3 bases: TGTGCCAGTAGTATCCCGGGACTAGCGGGAGCTCCCTCCTACAATGAGCAGTTCTTC.

V is TRBV6-5 and J is TRBJ1-5, with D tentatively TRBD1 (5 bases). There are 13 residues in the CDR3. Germline CDR1 and CDR2: MNHEY and SVGAGI. V was trimmed by 5 bases and J by 9 bases, leaving 14 bases between them. The CDR3 nucleotides are TGTGCCAGCAGTACAGGCTGGTTATCGCCCCAGCATTTT. Translated: CASSTGWLSPQHF.

As for this clone: Within the sample, other DNA sequences also encode this same CDR3. V gene TRBV4-1 combines with J gene TRBJ1-1; TRBD1 agrees at 8 bases. This CDR3 region has 16 residues. The germline V gene encodes CDR1 MGHRA and CDR2 YSYEKL. V shed 1 base, J shed 11 bases, and the junction held 15 bases outside the gene matches. CDR3 DNA sequence: TGCGCCAGCAGCCAAGGGGCTGGGTCAGGGGGCGTTCCGGCTTTCTTT. Translated: CASSQGAGSGGVPAFF.

This clone has more than one count but fewer than ten. V gene TRBV30 combines with J gene TRBJ1-3, with D uncertain. V was shortened by 0 bases and J by 2 bases, with 8 bases between the two germline ends. The germline CDR1 and CDR2 sequences are GTSNPN and SVGIG (reference sequence). The CDR3 loop spans 14 amino acids. DNA for the CDR3: TGTGCCTGGAGTGTACCCACGGCTGGAAACACCATATATTTT. It encodes CAWSVPTAGNTIYF. Combining the CDR3 with reference TRBV30 and TRBJ1-3 gives the whole variable domain SQTIHQWPATLVQPVGSPLSLECTVEGTSNPNLYWYRQAAGRGLQLLFYSVGIGQISSEVPQNLSASRPQDRQFILSSKKLLLSDSGFYLCAWSVPTAGNTIYFGEGSWLTVV.

This clone was recorded a few times. The V gene is TRBV19, the J gene TRBJ1-1; D call uncertain. The CDR3 has 12 amino acids. V gave up 3 bases and J gave up 4 bases, with 6 bases separating them. Germline V gives CDR1 LNHDA, CDR2 SQIVND (reference sequence). The chain's CDR3 is CASSMRGTEAFF. The CDR3 coding sequence is TGTGCCAGTAGTATGCGGGGCACTGAAGCTTTCTTT.

V and J are TRBV5-1 and TRBJ2-1; 8 bases align to TRBD2. J gave up 9 bases and V 2 bases, and 10 bases lay outside the gene matches. CDR1 is SGHRS, CDR2 YFSETQ, per germline. The CDR3 has 15 amino acids. The CDR3 sequence is CASSFTAGDNGEQFF. The CDR3 DNA is TGCGCCAGCAGCTTTACAGCGGGAGACAATGGTGAGCAGTTCTTC.

The chain carries TRBV28 and TRBJ1-1; no firm D call. Trimming left V 6 bases short and J 1 base short, with 3 bases between. This CDR3 has 11 amino acids. Per the germline V gene, CDR1 is MDHEN and CDR2 is SYDVKM. DNA of the CDR3: TGTGCCAGCAGCCAGAACACTGAAGCTTTCTTT. Translating it yields CASSQNTEAFF.

This clone occurred once. The gene calls are TRBV5-1 and TRBJ2-1, with D possibly TRBD2 on 6 matching bases. Trimming stripped 4 bases from V and 9 bases from J, with 17 bases between. Germline V lookup: CDR1 SGHRS, CDR2 YFSETQ. There are 14 residues in the CDR3. CDR3 sequence reads: CASSAVGDWGEQFF. The CDR3 DNA reads TGCGCCAGCAGCGCCGTTGGGGACTGGGGTGAGCAGTTCTTC.

This clone has just a few counts. V gene TRBV2 combines with J gene TRBJ2-5; 8 bases align to TRBD1. J was trimmed by 3 bases and V by 6 bases; bases with no gene match: 9. CDR1 and CDR2 (germline): SNHLY, FYNNEI. This CDR3 contains 15 residues. CDR3 in amino acids: CASRGQGIAEETQYF. CDR3 nucleotide sequence: TGTGCCAGCAGAGGACAGGGTATCGCGGAAGAGACCCAGTACTTC.